The subject of this entry is one T cell receptor (beta chain). No patient escaped relapse after autologous stem cell transplantation, and brentuximab vedotin exposure varied. This sample is drawn from a study of PD-1 blockade in classical Hodgkin lymphoma. Only in-frame clones appear in the TCRdb table, and some are missing; sequencing was by immunoSEQ multiplex PCR. Here the sample spans tens of thousands of clones, around 90% being singletons. This CDR3 region has 15 residues. V lost 8 bases and J lost 0; bases outside the gene matches: 7. The germline CDR1 and CDR2 sequences are SGHTA and FQGNSA. This clonotype was sampled from a human donor with classical Hodgkin lymphoma. The chain couples TRBV7-2 to TRBJ2-5, with 9 bases identical to TRBD2. The starting material was peripheral blood mononuclear cells (PBMCs), obtained at baseline. CDR3 in amino acids: CASQLAGVYQETQYF. The CDR3 DNA sequence: TGTGCCAGCCAGTTAGCGGGAGTGTACCAAGAGACCCAGTACTTC.